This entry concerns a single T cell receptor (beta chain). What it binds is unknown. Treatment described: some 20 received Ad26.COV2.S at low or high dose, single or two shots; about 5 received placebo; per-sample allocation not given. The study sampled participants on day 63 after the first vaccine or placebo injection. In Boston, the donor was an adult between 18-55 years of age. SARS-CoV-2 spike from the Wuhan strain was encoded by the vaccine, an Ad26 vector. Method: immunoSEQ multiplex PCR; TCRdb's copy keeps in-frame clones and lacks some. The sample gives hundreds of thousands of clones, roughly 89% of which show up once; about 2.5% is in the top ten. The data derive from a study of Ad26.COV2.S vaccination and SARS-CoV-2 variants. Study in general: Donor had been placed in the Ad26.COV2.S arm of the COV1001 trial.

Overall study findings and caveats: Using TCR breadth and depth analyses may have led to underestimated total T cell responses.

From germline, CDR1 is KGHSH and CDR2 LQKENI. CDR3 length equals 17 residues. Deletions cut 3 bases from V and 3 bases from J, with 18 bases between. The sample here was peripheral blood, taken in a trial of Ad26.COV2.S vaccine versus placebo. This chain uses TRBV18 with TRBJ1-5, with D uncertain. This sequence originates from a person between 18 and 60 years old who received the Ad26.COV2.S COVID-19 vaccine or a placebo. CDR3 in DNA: TGTGCCAGCTCACCCTTAGCTACAGCCACGTACAATCAGCCCCAGCATTTT. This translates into CASSPLATATYNQPQHF. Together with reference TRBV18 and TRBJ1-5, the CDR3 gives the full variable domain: NAGVMQNPRHLVRRRGQEARLRCSPMKGHSHVYWYRQLPEEGLKFMVYLQKENIIDESGMPKERFSAEFPKEGPSILRIQQVVRGDSAAYFCASSPLATATYNQPQHFGDGTRLSIL.